These 6 T cell receptor beta chains were all obtained from the same sample, sequenced in a study of blood T cells in healthy people across ages. With a J-beta primer mix and a sample-barcoded 5' primer, a second PCR ran about 7 to 12 cycles. MiXCR, run by TCRdb on the 5' RACE reads, gives a single entry per CDR3 protein. This table has 1.5 million to 2 million distinct CDR3 sequences, around 50% appearing once. The sample consisted of blood. The receptors were sampled from a middle-aged woman in good health.

The chain recombines TRBV11-2 with TRBJ2-3; the D is unclear. This CDR3 is built from 14 residues. Trimming removed 5 bases at V and 1 base at J, with 10 bases between. The germline V gene has CDR1 SGHAT and CDR2 FQNNGV. Written as DNA, the CDR3 is TGTGCCAGCAGCCATCTACAGCGCACAGATACGCAGTATTTT. Translation: CASSHLQRTDTQYF.

The chain couples TRBV4-2 to TRBJ1-4; 8 positions match TRBD1. V lost 4 bases to trimming and J lost 8 bases; unmatched junction nucleotides: 6. This CDR3 is 14 amino acids long. Germline CDR1 LGHNA, CDR2 YNFKEQ. This CDR3 is CASSRDRLGEKLFF. The CDR3 nucleotides read TGTGCCAGCAGCCGGGACAGGCTAGGCGAAAAACTGTTTTTT.

This chain joins TRBV18 and TRBJ2-7; D might be TRBD1 (5 bases). Germline V gene sequence: CDR1 KGHSH, CDR2 LQKENI. The germline V and J ends were trimmed by 0 bases and 2 bases, with 11 bases remaining between them. This CDR3 has 15 residues. CDR3 DNA sequence: TGTGCCAGCTCACCACCAAACGGACAAACCTACGAGCAGTACTTC. Encoded protein: CASSPPNGQTYEQYF. Full variable domain (remainder filled in from reference TRBV18 and TRBJ2-7): NAGVMQNPRHLVRRRGQEARLRCSPMKGHSHVYWYRQLPEEGLKFMVYLQKENIIDESGMPKERFSAEFPKEGPSILRIQQVVRGDSAAYFCASSPPNGQTYEQYFGPGTRLTVT.

The V gene is TRBV24-1, the J gene TRBJ2-1, with a weak D call TRBD2 (5 bases). The CDR3 consists of 15 residues. The germline gives CDR1 KGHDR, CDR2 SFDVKD. The V gene lost 3 bases and the J gene lost 2 bases, with 10 bases spanning the gap. This chain's CDR3 is CATSDSGRPYNEQFF. Here the CDR3 DNA reads TGTGCCACCAGTGATAGTGGGAGACCCTACAATGAGCAGTTCTTC.

This chain joins TRBV3-1 and TRBJ2-1; D remains ambiguous. Germline lookup yields CDR1 LGHDT and CDR2 YNNKEL (reference sequence). The CDR3 consists of 13 residues. Trimming pared 0 bases from V and 15 bases from J, leaving 15 bases between. The CDR3 DNA reads TGTGCCAGCAGCCAAGAGTTTGGGTCGGGTAGGTTCTTC. Translated: CASSQEFGSGRFF.

This sequence joins TRBV28 and TRBJ1-2, with TRBD1 matching over 7 bases. The CDR3 totals 17 residues. Germline-derived CDR1 and CDR2 are MDHEN and SYDVKM. V gave up 5 bases and J gave up 0 bases; unmatched junction bases: 12. The CDR3 DNA sequence: TGTGCCAGCAGTCTGCCCCCAAGGACAGGAGCTAACTATGGCTACACCTTC. Encoded protein: CASSLPPRTGANYGYTF.